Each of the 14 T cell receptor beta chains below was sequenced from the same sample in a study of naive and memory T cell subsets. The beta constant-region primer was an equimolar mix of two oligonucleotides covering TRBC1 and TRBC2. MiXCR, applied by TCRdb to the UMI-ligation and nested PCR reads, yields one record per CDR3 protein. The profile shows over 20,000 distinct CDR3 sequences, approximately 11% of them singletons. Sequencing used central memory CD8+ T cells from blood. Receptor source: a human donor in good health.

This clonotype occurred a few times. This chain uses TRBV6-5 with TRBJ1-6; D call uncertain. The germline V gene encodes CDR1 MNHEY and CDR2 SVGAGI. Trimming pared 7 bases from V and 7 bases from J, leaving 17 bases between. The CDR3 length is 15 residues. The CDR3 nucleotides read TGTGCCAGCACCCAGAGGCAGAACGGGAATTCACCCCTCCACTTT. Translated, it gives CASTQRQNGNSPLHF.

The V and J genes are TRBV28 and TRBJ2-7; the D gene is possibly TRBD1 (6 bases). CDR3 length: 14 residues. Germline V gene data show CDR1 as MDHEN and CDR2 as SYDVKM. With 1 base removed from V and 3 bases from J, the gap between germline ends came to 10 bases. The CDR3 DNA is TGTGCCAGCAGTTTATTCGCAGGGGTCTACGAGCAGTACTTC. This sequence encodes CASSLFAGVYEQYF.

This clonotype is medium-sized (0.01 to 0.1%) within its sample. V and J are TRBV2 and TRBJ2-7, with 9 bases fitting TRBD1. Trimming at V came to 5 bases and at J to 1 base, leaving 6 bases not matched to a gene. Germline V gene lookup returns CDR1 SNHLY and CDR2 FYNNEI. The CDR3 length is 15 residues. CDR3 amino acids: CASSLTGGGSYEQYF. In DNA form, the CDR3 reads TGTGCCAGCAGTCTGACAGGGGGTGGGTCCTACGAGCAGTACTTC.

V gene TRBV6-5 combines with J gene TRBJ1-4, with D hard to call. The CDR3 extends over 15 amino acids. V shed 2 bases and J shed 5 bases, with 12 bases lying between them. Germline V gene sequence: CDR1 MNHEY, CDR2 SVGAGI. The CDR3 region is CASSYGQSVNEKLFF. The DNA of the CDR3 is TGTGCCAGCAGTTACGGGCAGTCCGTGAATGAAAAACTGTTTTTT.

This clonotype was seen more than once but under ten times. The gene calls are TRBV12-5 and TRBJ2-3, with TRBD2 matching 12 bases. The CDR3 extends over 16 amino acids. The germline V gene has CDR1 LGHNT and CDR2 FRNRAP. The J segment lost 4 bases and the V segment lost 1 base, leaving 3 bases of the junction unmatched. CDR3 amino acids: CASGLASGRASDTQYF. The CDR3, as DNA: TGTGCTAGTGGTTTGGCTAGCGGGAGGGCCTCAGATACGCAGTATTTT.

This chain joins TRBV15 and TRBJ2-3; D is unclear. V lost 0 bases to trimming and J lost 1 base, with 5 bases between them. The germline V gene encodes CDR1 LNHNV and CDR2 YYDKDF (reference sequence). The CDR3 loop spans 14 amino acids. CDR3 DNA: TGTGCCACCAGCAGAGATCTCGGCACAGATACGCAGTATTTT. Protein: CATSRDLGTDTQYF.

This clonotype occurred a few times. CDR3 coding DNA: TGCAGTGCTGCCCCGGGGGTTACTATCATCAATCAGCCCCAGCATTTT. Translation: CSAAPGVTIINQPQHF. The rearrangement links TRBV20-1 to TRBJ1-5; the D gene is possibly TRBD1 (5 bases). In germline, CDR1 is DFQATT, CDR2 SNEGSKA (reference sequence). This CDR3 is built from 16 residues. Trimming stripped 5 bases from V and 3 bases from J, with 20 bases between.

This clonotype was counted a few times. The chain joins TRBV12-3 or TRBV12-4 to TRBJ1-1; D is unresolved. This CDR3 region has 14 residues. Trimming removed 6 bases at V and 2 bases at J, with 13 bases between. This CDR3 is CASRFGQFNTEAFF. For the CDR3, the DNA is TGTGCCAGCAGGTTCGGGCAGTTTAACACTGAAGCTTTCTTT.

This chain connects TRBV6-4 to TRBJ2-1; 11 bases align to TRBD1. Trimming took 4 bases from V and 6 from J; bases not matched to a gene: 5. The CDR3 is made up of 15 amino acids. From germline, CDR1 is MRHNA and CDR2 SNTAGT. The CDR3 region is CASSGTGGAGNEQFF. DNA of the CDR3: TGTGCCAGCAGTGGGACAGGGGGCGCGGGCAATGAGCAGTTCTTC.

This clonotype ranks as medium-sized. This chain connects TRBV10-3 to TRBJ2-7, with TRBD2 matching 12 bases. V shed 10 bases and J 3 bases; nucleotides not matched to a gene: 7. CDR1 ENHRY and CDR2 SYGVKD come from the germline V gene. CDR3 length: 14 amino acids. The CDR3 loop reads CATGLLAGGYEQYF. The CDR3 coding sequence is TGTGCCACAGGCCTACTAGCGGGAGGCTACGAGCAGTACTTC.

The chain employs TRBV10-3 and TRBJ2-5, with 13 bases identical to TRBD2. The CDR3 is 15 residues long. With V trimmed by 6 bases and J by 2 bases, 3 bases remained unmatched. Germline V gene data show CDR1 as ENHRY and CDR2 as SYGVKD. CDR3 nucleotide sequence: TGTGCCATCAGCCCGGGACTAGCGGGGCAAGAGACCCAGTACTTC. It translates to CAISPGLAGQETQYF.

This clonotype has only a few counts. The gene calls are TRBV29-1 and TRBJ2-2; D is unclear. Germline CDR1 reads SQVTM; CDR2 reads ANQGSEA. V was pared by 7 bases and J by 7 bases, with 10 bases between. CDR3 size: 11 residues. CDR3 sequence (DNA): TGCAGCGGGTGGTATGGCGGGGAGCTGTTTTTT. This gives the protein CSGWYGGELFF.

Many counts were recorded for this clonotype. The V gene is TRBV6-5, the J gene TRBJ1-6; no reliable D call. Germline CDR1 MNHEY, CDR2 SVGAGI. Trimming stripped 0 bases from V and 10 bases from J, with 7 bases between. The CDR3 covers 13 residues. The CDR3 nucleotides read TGTGCCAGCAGTTACTCCGGGGTCTCACCCCTCCACTTT. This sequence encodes CASSYSGVSPLHF.

CDR3 region: CASSQSRSHEQFF. CDR3 bases: TGTGCCAGCAGTCAGTCACGCTCCCATGAGCAGTTCTTC. This chain uses TRBV5-6 with TRBJ2-1; no definite D call. V lost 5 bases, J lost 8 bases, and 14 bases lay in between. Germline assignment: CDR1 SGHDT and CDR2 YYEEEE. The CDR3 runs 13 residues.